The clone carrying this T cell receptor (beta chain) was observed many times. Time point: blood at routine non-recurrence follow-up after resection. Sequencing covered unsorted whole RNA taken from tumor, nontumor lung or frozen PBMC. A single record per CDR3 protein comes from TCRdb applying MiXCR to the 5' RACE reads. The sample lists around 110,000 distinct CDR3 sequences, 9% to 15% occurring once. The source of the sample is a study of spatial heterogeneity in lung cancer. CDR1 ENHRY and CDR2 SYGVKD come from the germline V gene. V lost 5 bases to trimming and J lost 0 bases, with 24 bases between them. The CDR3 length is 19 residues.

The starting material was PBMCs, obtained at follow-up. The source of this sequence is a male donor with early-stage non-small cell lung cancer. J is TRBJ2-3 and V is TRBV10-3, with D maybe TRBD2 (5 bases). CDR3 nucleotide sequence: TGTGCCATCAGTCGGATCGAAAGAGGGAACCGTTCTAGCACAGATACGCAGTATTTT. Its protein product is CAISRIERGNRSSTDTQYF.